A selection of T cell receptor beta chains follows, all from one sample in a study of T cell changes during pregnancy in multiple sclerosis. Method: immunoSEQ multiplex PCR; TCRdb's copy keeps in-frame clones and lacks some. The sample shows 65,000 to 85,000 clones, roughly 94% of them seen only once. The input for sequencing was peripheral blood, taken in the second trimester of pregnancy. These receptors were taken from a female donor in good health, enrolled as a control in a pregnancy study. Both conserved end residues are part of each CDR3. Rows may omit the clone size; those that give it use once, few, many or a size class.

v_gene	abundance	CDR3aa
TRBV5-4	.	CASSLGGGKNTGELFF
TRBV19	once	CASSILRQGAIYNEQFF
TRBV7-2	.	CASSFQRLGEQYF
TRBV5-5	.	CASSFRRTGDSYEQYF
TRBV25-1	.	CASSDHYEQYF
TRBV2	.	CASREGKGRDTQYF
TRBV7-2	.	CASSLVFVAGWEETQYF
TRBV29-1	.	CSVEDLQVITDTQYF
TRBV6-5	once	CASSLNGGSGNTIYF
TRBV27	.	CASSLSRGREKDTQYF
TRBV5-4	.	CASSLGVQGMNTEAFF
TRBV5-8	.	CASSLVTGGRETQYF
TRBV7-2	.	CASSPLQGSAFF
TRBV7-2	.	CASSGRTGNQPQHF
TRBV9	.	CASSVGGDTEAFF
TRBV9	.	CASSEGEATNEKLFF
TRBV4-1	.	CASSQALGASGRPEQFF
TRBV18	.	CASSPQRESGYTF
TRBV7-9	.	CASSREQGARDIQYF
TRBV19	.	CASTPGGAYNEQFF
TRBV5-1	.	CASSYRGTNEKLFF
TRBV28	once	CASSGHRVWGYTF
TRBV4-1	once	CASSPRGTSAYEQYF
TRBV6-5	.	CASRPGLAGSYEQYF
TRBV28	.	CASSFPDANEKLFF
TRBV21-1	.	CASSKITGLVRYEQYF
TRBV28	.	CASRPGTGGHEQYF
TRBV2	.	CASTRGEVNTEAFF
TRBV18	.	CASSPAEGTDGGYTF
TRBV6-5	once	CASRDYRETQYF
TRBV30	.	CAWSNLETQYF
TRBV6-5	.	CASSGTGVFNQPQHF
TRBV7-9	.	CASSWPGEPSGNTIYF
TRBV30	.	CAWTPDSNQPQHF
TRBV28	.	CASSLDRAYEQYF
TRBV19	.	CASSIPPGLLGANTGELFF
TRBV5-6	.	CASSFAQGYHEKLFF
TRBV16	.	CASSLPGGSEKLFF
TRBV7-2	.	CASSSRTGGSEAFF
TRBV4-1	.	CASSERYNEQFF
TRBV4-2	.	CASSNDRLSVPGQPQHF
TRBV6-6	once	CASSYPGQGSYEQYF
TRBV18	.	CASSPLGARTGELFF
TRBV28	.	CASSFPGTDTQYF
TRBV2	.	CASSRISGQGRGELFF
TRBV6-6	.	CASSYGSRGPADTQYF
TRBV13	once	CASSLGLMEGTGAFF
TRBV5-1	.	CASNRLAGDDEQFF
TRBV6-5	.	CASSETLGEKLFF
TRBV7-9	.	CASSLRGRTDTQYF